This TCR beta chain was captured in a study of T cells in women clearing cervical HPV infection. Only in-frame clones appear in the TCRdb table, and some are missing; sequencing was by immunoSEQ multiplex PCR. The sample has 22,000 or so clones. Germline V lookup: CDR1 LNHDA, CDR2 SQIVND (reference sequence). V dropped 8 bases and J dropped 3; count of bases not matched to a gene: 13. CDR3 length equals 16 residues. In regard to this clone: The read ends 3 residues shy of where the CDR3 ends; the end is completed using the germline J gene.

Material: blood buffy coat. The gene calls are TRBV19 and TRBJ1-1; 9 positions agree with TRBD1. The receptor was isolated from a woman between 18 and 75 years old with a cervical HPV16 infection that either progressed to CIN3+ or cleared (not recorded which). CDR3 protein: CASFPGQGTLDTEAFF. CDR3 DNA, as far as it was read: TGTGCCAGTTTTCCGGGACAGGGAACCCTAGACACTGAA.